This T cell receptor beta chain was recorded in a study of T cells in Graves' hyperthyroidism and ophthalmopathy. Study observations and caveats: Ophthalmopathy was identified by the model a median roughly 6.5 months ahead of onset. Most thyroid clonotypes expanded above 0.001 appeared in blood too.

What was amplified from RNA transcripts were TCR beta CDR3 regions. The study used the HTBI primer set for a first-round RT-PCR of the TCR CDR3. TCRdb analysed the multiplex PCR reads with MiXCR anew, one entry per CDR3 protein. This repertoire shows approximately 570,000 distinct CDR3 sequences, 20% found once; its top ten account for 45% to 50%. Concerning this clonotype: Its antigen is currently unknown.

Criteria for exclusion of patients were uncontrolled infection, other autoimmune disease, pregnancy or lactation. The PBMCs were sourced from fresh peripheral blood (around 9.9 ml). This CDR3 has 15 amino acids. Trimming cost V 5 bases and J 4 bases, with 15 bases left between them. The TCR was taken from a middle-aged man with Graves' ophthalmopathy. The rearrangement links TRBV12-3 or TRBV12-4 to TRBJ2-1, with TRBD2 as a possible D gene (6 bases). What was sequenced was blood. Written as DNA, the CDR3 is TGTGCCAGCAGTAGCTCGGGAGTCGGATACAATGAGCAGTTCTTC. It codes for CASSSSGVGYNEQFF.